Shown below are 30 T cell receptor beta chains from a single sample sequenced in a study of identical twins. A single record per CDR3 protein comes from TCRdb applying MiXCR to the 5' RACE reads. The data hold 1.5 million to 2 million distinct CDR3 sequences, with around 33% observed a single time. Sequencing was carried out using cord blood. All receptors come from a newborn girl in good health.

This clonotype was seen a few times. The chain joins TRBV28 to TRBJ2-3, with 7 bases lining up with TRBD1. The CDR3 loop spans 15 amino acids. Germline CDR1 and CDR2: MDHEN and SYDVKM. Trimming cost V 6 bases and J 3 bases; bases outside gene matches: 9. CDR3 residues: CASSYRGRVTDTQYF. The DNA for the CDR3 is TGTGCCAGCAGCTACAGGGGAAGGGTTACAGATACGCAGTATTTT.

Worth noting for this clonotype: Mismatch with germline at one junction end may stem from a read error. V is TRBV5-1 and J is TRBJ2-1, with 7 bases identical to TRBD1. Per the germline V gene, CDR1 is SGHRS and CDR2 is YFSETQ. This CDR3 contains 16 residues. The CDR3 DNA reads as TGCGCCAGCAGCCCCCCTACAGGGGTTAAGGGCAATGAGCAGTTATTC. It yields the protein CASSPPTGVKGNEQLF.

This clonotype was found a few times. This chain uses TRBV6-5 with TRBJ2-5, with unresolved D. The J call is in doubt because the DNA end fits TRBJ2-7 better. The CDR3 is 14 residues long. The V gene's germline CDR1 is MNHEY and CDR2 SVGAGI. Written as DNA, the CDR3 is TGTGCCCCCCGTGGGAAAAAAGACACCTACGAGCAGTACTTC. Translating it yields CAPRGKKDTYEQYF.

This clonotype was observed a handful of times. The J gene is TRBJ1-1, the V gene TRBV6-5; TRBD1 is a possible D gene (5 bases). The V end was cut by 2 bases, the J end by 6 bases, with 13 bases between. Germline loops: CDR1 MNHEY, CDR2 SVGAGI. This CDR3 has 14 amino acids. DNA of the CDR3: TGTGCCAGCAGTTACCCCTGGGTAGGGGCTGAAGCTTTCTTT. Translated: CASSYPWVGAEAFF.

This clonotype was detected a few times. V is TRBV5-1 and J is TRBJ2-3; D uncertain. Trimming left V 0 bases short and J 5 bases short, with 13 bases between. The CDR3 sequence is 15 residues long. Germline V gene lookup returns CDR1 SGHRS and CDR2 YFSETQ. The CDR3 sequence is CASSLASSTRDTQYF. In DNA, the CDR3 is TGCGCCAGCAGCTTGGCATCAAGCACAAGAGATACGCAGTATTTT. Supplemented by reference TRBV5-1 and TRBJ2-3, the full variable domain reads KAGVTQTPRYLIKTRGQQVTLSCSPISGHRSVSWYQQTPGQGLQFLFEYFSETQRNKGNFPGRFSGRQFSNSRSEMNVSTLELGDSALYLCASSLASSTRDTQYFGPGTRLTVL.

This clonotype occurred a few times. The CDR3 spells CSARASGFYEQYF. In nucleotides, the CDR3 is TGCAGTGCTAGGGCTAGCGGATTCTACGAGCAGTACTTC. The rearrangement links TRBV20-1 to TRBJ2-7; 7 nucleotides agree with TRBD2. This CDR3 has 13 residues. V dropped 3 bases and J dropped 3; count of bases not matched to a gene: 5. Germline CDR1 and CDR2: DFQATT and SNEGSKA (reference sequence).

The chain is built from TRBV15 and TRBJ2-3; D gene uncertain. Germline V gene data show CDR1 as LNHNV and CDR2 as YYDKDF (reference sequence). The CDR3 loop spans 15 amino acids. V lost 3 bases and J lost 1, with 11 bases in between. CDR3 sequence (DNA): TGTGCCACCAGCAGTTATCTAGTAGGCACAGATACGCAGTATTTT. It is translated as CATSSYLVGTDTQYF.

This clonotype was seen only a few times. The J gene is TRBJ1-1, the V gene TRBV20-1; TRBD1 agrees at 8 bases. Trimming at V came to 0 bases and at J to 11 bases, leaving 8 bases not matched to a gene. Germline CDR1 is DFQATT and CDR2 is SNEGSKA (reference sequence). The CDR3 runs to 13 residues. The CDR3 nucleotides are TGCAGTGCTAGAGAGGTCTCTTGGACAGGGGCTTTCTTT. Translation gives CSAREVSWTGAFF.

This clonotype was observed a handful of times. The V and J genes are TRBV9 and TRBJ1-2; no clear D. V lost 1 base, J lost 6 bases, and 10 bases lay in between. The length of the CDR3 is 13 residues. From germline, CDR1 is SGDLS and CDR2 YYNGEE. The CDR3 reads CASSVSGPHGYTF. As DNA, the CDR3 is TGTGCCAGCAGCGTATCCGGGCCCCATGGCTACACCTTC.

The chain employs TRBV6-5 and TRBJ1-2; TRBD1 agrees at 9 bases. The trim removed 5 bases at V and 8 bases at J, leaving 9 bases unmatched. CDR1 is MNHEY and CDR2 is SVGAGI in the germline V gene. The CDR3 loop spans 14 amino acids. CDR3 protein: CASSGPTGTGGYTF. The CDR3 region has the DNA TGTGCCAGCAGTGGACCGACAGGGACAGGGGGCTACACCTTC.

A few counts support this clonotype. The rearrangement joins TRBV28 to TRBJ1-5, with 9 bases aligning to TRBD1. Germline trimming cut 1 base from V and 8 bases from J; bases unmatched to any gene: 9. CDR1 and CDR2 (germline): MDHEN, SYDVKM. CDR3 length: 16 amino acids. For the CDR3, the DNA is TGTGCCAGCAGTTTATTGGGGACAGGGTTCGGTGAGCCCCAGCATTTT. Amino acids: CASSLLGTGFGEPQHF. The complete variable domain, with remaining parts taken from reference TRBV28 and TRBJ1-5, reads DVKVTQSSRYLVKRTGEKVFLECVQDMDHENMFWYRQDPGLGLRLIYFSYDVKMKEKGDIPEGYSVSREKKERFSLILESASTNQTSMYLCASSLLGTGFGEPQHFGDGTRLSIL.

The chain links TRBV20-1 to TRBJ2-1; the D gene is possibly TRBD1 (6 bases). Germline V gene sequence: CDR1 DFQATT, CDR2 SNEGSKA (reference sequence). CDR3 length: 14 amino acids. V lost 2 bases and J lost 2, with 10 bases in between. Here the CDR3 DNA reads TGCAGTGCTAGACCCAGGGGAACCTACAATGAGCAGTTCTTC. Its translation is CSARPRGTYNEQFF.

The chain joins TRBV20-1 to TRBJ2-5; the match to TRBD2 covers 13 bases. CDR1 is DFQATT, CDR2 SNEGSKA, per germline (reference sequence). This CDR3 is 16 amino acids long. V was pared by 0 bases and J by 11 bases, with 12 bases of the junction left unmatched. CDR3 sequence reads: CSARDPLAGGWHEQYF. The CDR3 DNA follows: TGCAGTGCTAGAGACCCACTAGCGGGAGGGTGGCATGAGCAGTACTTC.

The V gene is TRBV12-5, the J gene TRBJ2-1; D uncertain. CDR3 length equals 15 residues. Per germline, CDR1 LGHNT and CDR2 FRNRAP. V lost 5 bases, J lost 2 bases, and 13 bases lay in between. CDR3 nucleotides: TGTGCTAGTGGTCGTATCGTAAGTCCCTACAATGAGCAGTTCTTC. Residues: CASGRIVSPYNEQFF.

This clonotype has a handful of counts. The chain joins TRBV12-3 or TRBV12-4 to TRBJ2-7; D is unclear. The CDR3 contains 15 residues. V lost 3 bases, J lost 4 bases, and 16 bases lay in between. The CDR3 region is CASSLELGLGYEQYF. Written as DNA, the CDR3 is TGTGCCAGCAGTTTGGAATTGGGGTTGGGGTACGAGCAGTACTTC.

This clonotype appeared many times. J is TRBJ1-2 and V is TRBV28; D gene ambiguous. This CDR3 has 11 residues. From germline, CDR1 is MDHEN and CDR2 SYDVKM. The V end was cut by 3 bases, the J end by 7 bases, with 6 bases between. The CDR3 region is CASSFWGGYTF. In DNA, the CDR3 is TGTGCCAGCAGTTTCTGGGGTGGCTACACCTTC.

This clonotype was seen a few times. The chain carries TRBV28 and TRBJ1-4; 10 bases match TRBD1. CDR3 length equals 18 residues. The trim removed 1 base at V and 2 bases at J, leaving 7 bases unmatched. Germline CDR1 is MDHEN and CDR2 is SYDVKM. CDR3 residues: CASSLFSGQGTTNEKLFF. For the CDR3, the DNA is TGTGCCAGCAGTTTATTTTCGGGACAGGGGACCACTAATGAAAAACTGTTTTTT.

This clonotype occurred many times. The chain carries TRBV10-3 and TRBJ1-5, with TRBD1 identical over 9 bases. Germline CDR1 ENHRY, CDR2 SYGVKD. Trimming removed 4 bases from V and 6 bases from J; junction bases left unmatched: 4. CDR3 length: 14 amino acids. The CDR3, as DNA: TGTGCCATCAGTGGACGACAGGGGGGTCAGCCCCAGCATTTT. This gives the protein CAISGRQGGQPQHF.

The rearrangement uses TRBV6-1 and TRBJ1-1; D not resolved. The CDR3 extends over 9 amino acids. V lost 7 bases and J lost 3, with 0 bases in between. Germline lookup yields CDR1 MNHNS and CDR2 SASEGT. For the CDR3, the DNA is TGTGCCAGCAACACTGAAGCTTTCTTT. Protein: CASNTEAFF.

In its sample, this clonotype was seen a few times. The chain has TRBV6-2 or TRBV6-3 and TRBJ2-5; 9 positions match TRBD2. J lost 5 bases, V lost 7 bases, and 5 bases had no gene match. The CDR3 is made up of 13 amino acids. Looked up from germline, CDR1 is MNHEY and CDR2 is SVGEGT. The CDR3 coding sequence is TGTGCCAGCACTAGCGGGATTGGGGAGACCCAGTACTTC. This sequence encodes CASTSGIGETQYF.

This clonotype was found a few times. Here the CDR3 DNA reads TGCGCCAGCAGCTTGGAAGTCGCGGGCGCTGAAGCTTTCTTT. Amino acids: CASSLEVAGAEAFF. V usage is TRBV5-1 and J usage is TRBJ1-1; D is uncertain. Germline-derived CDR1 and CDR2 are SGHRS and YFSETQ. The CDR3 covers 14 residues. Trimming stripped 0 bases from V and 6 bases from J, with 12 bases between.

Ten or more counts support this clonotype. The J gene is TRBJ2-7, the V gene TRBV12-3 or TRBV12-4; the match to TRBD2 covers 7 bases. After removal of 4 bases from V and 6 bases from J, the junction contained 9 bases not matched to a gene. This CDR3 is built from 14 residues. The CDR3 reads CASSSLPGEGEQYF. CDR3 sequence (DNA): TGTGCCAGCAGTTCCCTTCCTGGGGAGGGCGAGCAGTACTTC.

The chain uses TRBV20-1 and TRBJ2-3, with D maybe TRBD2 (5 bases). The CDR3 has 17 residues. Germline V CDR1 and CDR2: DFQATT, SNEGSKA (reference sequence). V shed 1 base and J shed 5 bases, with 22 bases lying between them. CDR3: CSARGRWLADPEDTQYF. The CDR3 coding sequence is TGCAGTGCTAGAGGGCGATGGCTAGCTGACCCCGAAGATACGCAGTATTTT.

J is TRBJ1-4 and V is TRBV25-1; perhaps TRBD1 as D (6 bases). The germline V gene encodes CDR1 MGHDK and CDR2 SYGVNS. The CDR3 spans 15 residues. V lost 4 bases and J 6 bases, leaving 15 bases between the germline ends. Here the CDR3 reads CASSARDMVDEKLFF. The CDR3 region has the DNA TGTGCCAGCAGTGCCCGGGACATGGTGGATGAAAAACTGTTTTTT. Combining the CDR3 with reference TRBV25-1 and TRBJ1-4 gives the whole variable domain EADIYQTPRYLVIGTGKKITLECSQTMGHDKMYWYQQDPGMELHLIHYSYGVNSTEKGDLSSESTVSRIRTEHFPLTLESARPSHTSQYLCASSARDMVDEKLFFGSGTQLSVL.

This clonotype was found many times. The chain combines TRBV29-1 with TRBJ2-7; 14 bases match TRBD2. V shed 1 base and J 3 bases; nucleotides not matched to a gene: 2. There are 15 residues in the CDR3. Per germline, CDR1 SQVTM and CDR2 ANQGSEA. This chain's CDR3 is CSVEAGLAGGYEQYF. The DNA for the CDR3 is TGCAGCGTTGAAGCTGGACTAGCGGGAGGCTACGAGCAGTACTTC.

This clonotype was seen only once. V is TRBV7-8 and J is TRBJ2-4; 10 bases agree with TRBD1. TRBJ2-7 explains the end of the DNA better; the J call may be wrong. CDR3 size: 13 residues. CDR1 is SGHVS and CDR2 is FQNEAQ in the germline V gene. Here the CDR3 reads CASSSGQGLEQYF. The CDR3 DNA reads TGTGCCAGCAGCTCGGGACAGGGGCTCGAGCAGTACTTC.

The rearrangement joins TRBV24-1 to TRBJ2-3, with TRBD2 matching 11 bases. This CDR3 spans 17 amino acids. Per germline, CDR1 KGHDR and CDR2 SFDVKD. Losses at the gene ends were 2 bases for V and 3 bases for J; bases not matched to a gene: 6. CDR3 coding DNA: TGTGCCACCAGTGATTACGGTAGCGGGGGGGCGACAGATACGCAGTATTTT. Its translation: CATSDYGSGGATDTQYF.

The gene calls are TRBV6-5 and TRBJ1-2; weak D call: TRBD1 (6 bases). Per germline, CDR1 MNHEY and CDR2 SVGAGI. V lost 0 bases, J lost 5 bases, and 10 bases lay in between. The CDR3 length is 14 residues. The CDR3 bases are TGTGCCAGCAGTTACTCCCCAGGGGAGTATGGCTACACCTTC. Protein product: CASSYSPGEYGYTF.

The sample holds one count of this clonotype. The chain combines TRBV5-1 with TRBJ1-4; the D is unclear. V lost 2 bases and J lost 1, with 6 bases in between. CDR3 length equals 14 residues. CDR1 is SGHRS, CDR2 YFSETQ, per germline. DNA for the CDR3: TGCGCCAGCAGCTTTCATGGAACTAATGAAAAACTGTTTTTT. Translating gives CASSFHGTNEKLFF.

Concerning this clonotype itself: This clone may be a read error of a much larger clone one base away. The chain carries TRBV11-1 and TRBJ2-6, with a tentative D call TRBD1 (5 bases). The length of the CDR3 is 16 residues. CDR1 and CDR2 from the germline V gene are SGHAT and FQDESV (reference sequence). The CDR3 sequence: CASSSPHSSGADVLTF. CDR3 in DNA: TGTGCCAGCAGCTCACCCCACAGCTCTGGGGCCGACGTCCTGACTTTC.